The T cell receptor (beta chain) under discussion was sequenced for a study of T cell responses to AZD1222 COVID-19 vaccine. Across the study: Researchers grouped second doses given at about 4 or about 12 weeks into one pool.

Regarding this clone: The antigen is undetermined.

The germline V gene encodes CDR1 LGHNA and CDR2 YNFKEQ. J was trimmed by 1 base and V by 3 bases; bases with no gene match: 1. The length of the CDR3 is 14 residues. Sequencing used immunoSEQ multiplex PCR; TCRdb keeps in-frame clones, though not all of them. The sample yields 130,000 to 150,000 clones, 91% seen once. Study outcomes and limitations: The donor group comprised mostly white British people and more females; the analysis possibly underestimated clonal diversity. Regions 160-218 and 743-854 held dominance among vaccine-associated CD4 TCRs, which spanned spike. Vaccination with two AZD1222 doses was followed by a rise in Spike-specific TCR breadth and depth.

The chain employs TRBV4-2 and TRBJ2-5, with TRBD2 matching 8 bases. This clonotype was obtained from an adult in good health. The specimen comprised peripheral blood, sampled on day 0 of AZD1222 vaccination. In nucleotides, the CDR3 is TGTGCCAGCAGCCACACTAGCGGCCAAGAGACCCAGTACTTC. Protein product: CASSHTSGQETQYF.